These T cell receptor beta chains were read from a single sample in a study of shared clonotypes between healthy human individuals. Repertoires were generated with immunoSEQ multiplex PCR, while TCRdb's copy carries only in-frame clones and drops some. The sample holds some 480,000 clones, 79% seen once. The sample consisted of PBMCs. Every receptor here comes from a woman in her 40s in good health. Some clones in this sample may be carry-over from other donors' samples. CDR3s include the opening cysteine and the closing phenylalanine or tryptophan. A D gene is named only where the DNA matches it firmly. The size of a clone is reported for some rows only, either as once, few or many, or as a class for expanded clones.

TRBV7-8	-	TRBJ1-4	once	CASSFLSGPINEKLFF	TGTGCCAGCAGTTTTCTTTCGGGACCCATAAATGAAAAACTGTTTTTT
TRBV28	TRBD1	TRBJ1-5	-	CASNRSDRDNQPQHF	TGTGCCAGCAACCGCTCGGACAGGGACAATCAGCCCCAGCATTTT
TRBV5-1	-	TRBJ2-3	once	CASSGGTTDTDTQYF	TGCGCCAGCAGCGGCGGGACAACCGACACAGATACGCAGTATTTT
TRBV7-2	-	TRBJ2-2	-	CASSQTVNTGELFF	TGTGCCAGCAGCCAGACTGTGAACACCGGGGAGCTGTTTTTT
TRBV19	-	TRBJ2-2	-	CASSITGSTGELFF	TGTGCCAGTAGTATTACAGGGAGCACCGGGGAGCTGTTTTTT
TRBV18	-	TRBJ1-5	-	CASSSGLAGNQPQHF	TGTGCCAGCTCATCAGGGCTTGCCGGCAATCAGCCCCAGCATTTT
TRBV5-1	TRBD1	TRBJ1-4	few	CASSYGDRAGEKLFF	TGCGCCAGCAGCTATGGGGACAGGGCAGGTGAAAAACTGTTTTTT
TRBV27	-	TRBJ1-5	-	CASKLAPNQPQHF	TGTGCCAGCAAACTCGCACCTAATCAGCCCCAGCATTTT
TRBV6-1	-	TRBJ2-7	-	CASSVWGGVYEQYF	TGTGCCAGCAGTGTTTGGGGTGGGGTCTACGAGCAGTACTTC
TRBV5-6	TRBD1	TRBJ2-1	-	CASSSDRGNEQFF	TGTGCCAGCAGCTCGGACAGGGGCAATGAGCAGTTCTTC
TRBV27	TRBD1	TRBJ1-2	-	CASSPRGQGGGYTF	TGTGCCAGCAGTCCCCGTGGACAGGGCGGCGGCTACACCTTC
TRBV4-3	-	TRBJ1-1	-	CASSQVRGDTEAFF	TGCGCCAGCAGCCAAGTCAGGGGAGACACTGAAGCTTTCTTT
TRBV10-3	-	TRBJ2-1	-	CAISEKSYNEQFF	TGTGCCATCAGTGAGAAGAGCTACAATGAGCAGTTCTTC
TRBV28	TRBD1	TRBJ2-4	-	CASSLFTGGNIQYF	TGTGCCAGCAGTTTATTTACAGGGGGAAACATTCAGTACTTC
TRBV7-8	-	TRBJ1-2	many	CASSLKRTDYGYTF	TGTGCCAGCAGCTTAAAGCGGACAGACTATGGCTACACCTTC
TRBV6-5	-	TRBJ1-1	-	CASSFQPGHTKAFF	TGTGCCAGCAGTTTTCAACCGGGACACACAAAAGCTTTCTTT
TRBV5-1	-	TRBJ2-3	-	CASSLGQQLGTDTQYF	TGCGCCAGCAGCCTCGGACAGCAGCTGGGCACAGATACGCAGTATTTT
TRBV10-3	-	TRBJ2-5	-	CAIRKGQKETQYF	TGTGCCATCAGAAAAGGACAGAAAGAGACCCAGTACTTC
TRBV10-3	TRBD1	TRBJ2-1	-	CAISESATGTDYNEQFF	TGTGCCATCAGTGAGTCGGCAACCGGGACAGACTACAATGAGCAGTTCTTC
TRBV10-3	-	TRBJ1-2	many	CAISESGSGGYTF	TGTGCCATCAGTGAGTCTGGTTCGGGGGGCTACACCTTC
TRBV27	TRBD1	TRBJ2-5	-	CASSLSRGWETQYF	TGTGCCAGCAGTTTGTCCAGGGGGTGGGAGACCCAGTACTTC
TRBV6-6	TRBD1	TRBJ2-7	-	CASSTQGYEQYF	TGTGCCAGCAGTACACAGGGGTACGAGCAGTACTTC
TRBV5-1	-	TRBJ2-3	once	CASSLEDLTDTQYF	TGCGCCAGCAGCTTGGAGGACTTAACAGATACGCAGTATTTT
TRBV29-1	-	TRBJ2-5	-	CSVRIGQETQYF	TGCAGCGTTAGGATCGGCCAAGAGACCCAGTACTTC
TRBV28	-	TRBJ2-2	-	CASSPPTGAGELFF	TGTGCCAGCAGTCCGCCCACGGGTGCCGGGGAGCTGTTTTTT
TRBV28	-	TRBJ2-7	-	CASSLGLVGSYYEQYF	TGTGCCAGCAGTTTGGGGCTAGTGGGGTCATACTACGAGCAGTACTTC
TRBV28	-	TRBJ1-5	many	CASSFGVRGSNQPQHF	TGTGCCAGCAGTTTTGGGGTGCGGGGTAGCAATCAGCCCCAGCATTTT
TRBV7-2	-	TRBJ2-3	once	CASSLVGDPSTDTQYF	TGTGCCAGCAGCTTGGTGGGGGATCCTAGCACAGATACGCAGTATTTT
TRBV5-1	TRBD2	TRBJ2-7	-	CASSSPGLASSYEQYF	TGCGCCAGCAGCTCCCCCGGACTAGCCTCTAGCTACGAGCAGTACTTC
TRBV27	-	TRBJ2-7	-	CASRKGPDISYEQYF	TGTGCCAGCAGAAAGGGTCCGGACATCTCCTACGAGCAGTACTTC
TRBV5-1	TRBD2	TRBJ2-5	-	CASSLERAGEWGETQYF	TGCGCCAGCAGCTTGGAACGAGCGGGAGAATGGGGGGAGACCCAGTACTTC
TRBV27	-	TRBJ1-4	few	CASSLSGEKLFF	TGTGCCAGCAGTTTATCAGGTGAAAAACTGTTTTTT
TRBV15	TRBD1	TRBJ1-5	-	CATSRGDRVSNQPQHF	TGTGCCACCAGCAGAGGCGACAGGGTTAGCAATCAGCCCCAGCATTTT
TRBV4-2	-	TRBJ2-7	-	CASSQDVVGGREQYF	TGTGCCAGCAGCCAAGACGTGGTAGGGGGGCGCGAGCAGTACTTC
TRBV25-1	-	TRBJ2-1	many	CASSALLEQFF	TGTGCCAGCAGTGCACTTCTCGAGCAGTTCTTC
TRBV29-1	-	TRBJ2-6	many	CSVARDVHSGANVLTF	TGCAGCGTGGCTCGGGACGTCCACTCTGGGGCCAACGTCCTGACTTTC
TRBV4-1	-	TRBJ1-4	-	CASSQGLRAEKLFF	TGCGCCAGCAGCCAAGGATTACGTGCTGAGAAACTGTTTTTT
TRBV28	-	TRBJ2-7	once	CASSSKRLRSREQYF	TGTGCCAGCAGTTCGAAGAGACTCCGGTCTAGGGAGCAGTACTTC
TRBV30	TRBD1	TRBJ1-2	-	CAWGDRDPNTF	TGTGCCTGGGGGGACAGGGACCCGAACACCTTC
TRBV5-1	TRBD1	TRBJ2-7	-	CASSLRTGGFEQYF	TGCGCCAGCAGCTTGCGGACAGGGGGGTTCGAGCAGTACTTC
TRBV27	TRBD1	TRBJ2-4	-	CASSFRQGNIQYF	TGTGCCAGCAGTTTCCGACAGGGAAACATTCAGTACTTC
TRBV9	TRBD2	TRBJ2-3	-	CASSYSREGLADTQYF	TGTGCCAGCAGCTACAGCCGGGAGGGCCTAGCAGATACGCAGTATTTT
TRBV7-2	TRBD1	TRBJ2-1	-	CASSSDRGIYNEQFF	TGTGCCAGCAGCTCCGACAGGGGGATCTACAATGAGCAGTTCTTC
TRBV7-2	-	TRBJ2-1	-	CASAIGRLEQFF	TGTGCCAGCGCTATCGGGAGACTAGAGCAGTTCTTC
TRBV6-1	TRBD1	TRBJ2-7	once	CASSEDRVSDEQYF	TGTGCCAGCAGTGAGGACAGGGTTTCCGACGAGCAGTACTTC
TRBV2	-	TRBJ2-3	-	CASSDYAGTGTDTQYF	TGTGCCAGCAGTGACTATGCGGGGACAGGCACAGATACGCAGTATTTT
TRBV28	-	TRBJ1-1	-	CASTAWGQSSEAFF	TGTGCCAGCACCGCCTGGGGGCAATCGAGTGAAGCTTTCTTT
TRBV18	TRBD1	TRBJ2-3	-	CASYRDRSTDTQYF	TGTGCCAGCTACCGGGACAGAAGCACAGATACGCAGTATTTT
TRBV7-2	TRBD1	TRBJ2-5	medium-sized	CASSTTGVGPQETQYF	TGTGCCAGCAGCACCACAGGGGTGGGGCCTCAAGAGACCCAGTACTTC
TRBV4-1	TRBD1	TRBJ2-5	few	CASSQTGTGKRETQYF	TGCGCCAGCAGCCAAACCGGGACAGGGAAGAGAGAGACCCAGTACTTC
TRBV7-6	TRBD1	TRBJ2-1	-	CASTLRDRGRDEQFF	TGTGCCAGCACCTTGCGGGACAGGGGTAGGGATGAGCAGTTCTTC
TRBV5-5	TRBD2	TRBJ2-5	-	CASSLGGSIQETQYF	TGTGCCAGCAGCTTGGGCGGGAGTATTCAAGAGACCCAGTACTTC
TRBV28	-	TRBJ2-1	medium-sized	CASSSLGEGEYNEQFF	TGTGCCAGCAGTTCCCTCGGGGAGGGGGAGTACAATGAGCAGTTCTTC
TRBV28	-	TRBJ1-2	-	CASSLETGYGYTF	TGTGCCAGCAGTTTAGAAACAGGATATGGCTACACCTTC
TRBV4-2	-	TRBJ2-7	once	CASSHPGAYSYEQYF	TGTGCCAGCAGCCATCCCGGGGCCTACTCCTACGAGCAGTACTTC
TRBV7-2	-	TRBJ1-2	-	CASSLERYGYTF	TGTGCCAGCAGCTTAGAACGGTATGGCTACACCTTC
TRBV2	-	TRBJ1-2	-	CASSGDVKDYGYTF	TGTGCCAGCAGTGGGGACGTTAAGGACTATGGCTACACCTTC
TRBV6-1	-	TRBJ1-5	-	CASSEESRGNQPQHF	TGTGCCAGCAGTGAAGAGAGCAGAGGCAATCAGCCCCAGCATTTT
TRBV4-1	-	TRBJ2-1	once	CASSQDARQSYNEQFF	TGCGCCAGCAGCCAAGATGCCAGGCAAAGCTACAATGAGCAGTTCTTC
TRBV2	TRBD2	TRBJ2-1	-	CASSVAGINNEQFF	TGTGCCAGCAGTGTAGCGGGAATAAACAATGAGCAGTTCTTC